The source of this TCR beta chain is a study of T cell changes during pregnancy in multiple sclerosis. Germline V CDR1 and CDR2: MGHRA, YSYEKL. Trimming removed 0 bases from V and 7 bases from J, with 15 bases in between. The length of the CDR3 is 15 residues. Measured with immunoSEQ multiplex PCR; TCRdb has only the in-frame clones, and not every one. Of 85,000 to 130,000 clones listed, around 92% are singletons. The V and J genes are TRBV4-1 and TRBJ1-1; a possible D gene is TRBD1 (6 bases). The sequence was obtained from a female donor with multiple sclerosis, enrolled in a pregnancy study. Sequencing used peripheral blood, obtained after pregnancy. The CDR3 sequence: CASSQDRFGQIEAFF. Here the CDR3 DNA reads TGCGCCAGCAGCCAAGATCGGTTTGGACAGATTGAAGCTTTCTTT.